What follows is one T cell receptor (beta chain) and its context. Its antigen is still unknown. Germline trimming cut 5 bases from V and 1 base from J; bases unmatched to any gene: 7. In germline, CDR1 is LNHNV, CDR2 YYDKDF (reference sequence). CDR3 length: 15 amino acids. The sample comes from a study of cytomegalovirus exposure and HLA in healthy donors. Notes on the study in general: Cytomegalovirus association was listed for 164 TCR beta chains. As was reported, the classifier diagnosed cytomegalovirus status with high specificity and sensitivity. In terms of immune exposure information, only CMV serostatus was available.

Primers: 60 Vbeta forward and 13 Jbeta reverse. The assay was immunoSEQ multiplex PCR, and TCRdb's table has in-frame clones only and misses some. The sample yields about 110,000 clones, 67% seen once. The V gene is TRBV15, the J gene TRBJ2-5; 7 bases are shared with TRBD2. The sequencing input was PBMCs. The sequence came from a young man in good health and CMV-seropositive. The CDR3 DNA follows: TGTGCCACCAGCGGACTAGGTTCCGGCCAAGAGACCCAGTACTTC. Protein sequence: CATSGLGSGQETQYF.